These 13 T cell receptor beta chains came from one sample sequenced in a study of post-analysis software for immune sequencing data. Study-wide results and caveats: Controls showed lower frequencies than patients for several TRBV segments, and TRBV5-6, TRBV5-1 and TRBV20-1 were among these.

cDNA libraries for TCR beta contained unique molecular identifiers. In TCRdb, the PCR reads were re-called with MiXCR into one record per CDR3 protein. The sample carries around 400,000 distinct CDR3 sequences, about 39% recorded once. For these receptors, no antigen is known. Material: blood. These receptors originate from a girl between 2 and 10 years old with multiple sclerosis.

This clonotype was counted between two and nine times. The CDR3 region is CASSQEVYYGYTF. The DNA for the CDR3 is TGTGCCAGCAGCCAGGAAGTGTACTATGGCTACACCTTC. The rearrangement uses TRBV28 and TRBJ1-2, with D unclear. This CDR3 comprises 13 residues. Germline lookup yields CDR1 MDHEN and CDR2 SYDVKM. The ends were cut back, 6 bases at V and 3 bases at J, with 11 bases in the middle.

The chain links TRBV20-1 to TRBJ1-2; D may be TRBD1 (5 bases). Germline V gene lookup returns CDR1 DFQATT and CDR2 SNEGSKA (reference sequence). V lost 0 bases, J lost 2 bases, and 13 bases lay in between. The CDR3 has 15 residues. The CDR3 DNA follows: TGCAGTGCTAGAGATCACGTATGGACAAACTATGGCTACACCTTC. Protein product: CSARDHVWTNYGYTF.

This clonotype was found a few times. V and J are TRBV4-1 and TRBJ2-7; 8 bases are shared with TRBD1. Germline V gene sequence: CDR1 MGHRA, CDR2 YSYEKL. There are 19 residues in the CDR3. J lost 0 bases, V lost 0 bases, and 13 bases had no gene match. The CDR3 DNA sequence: TGCGCCAGCAGCCAAGAGCCAGGGAGGACAGGGCATTTCTCCTACGAGCAGTACTTC. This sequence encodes CASSQEPGRTGHFSYEQYF.

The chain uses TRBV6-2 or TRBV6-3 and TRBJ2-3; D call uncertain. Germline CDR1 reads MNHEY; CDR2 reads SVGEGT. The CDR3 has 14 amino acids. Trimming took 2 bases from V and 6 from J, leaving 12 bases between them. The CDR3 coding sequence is TGTGCCAGCAGTTACGGCACCGCCTCGGATACGCAGTATTTT. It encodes CASSYGTASDTQYF.

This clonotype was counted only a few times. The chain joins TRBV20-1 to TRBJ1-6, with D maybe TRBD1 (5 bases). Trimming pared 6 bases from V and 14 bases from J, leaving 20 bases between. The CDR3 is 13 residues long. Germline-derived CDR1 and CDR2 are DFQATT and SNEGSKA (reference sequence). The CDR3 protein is CSATRDGTYSLHF. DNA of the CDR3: TGCAGTGCCACCCGGGACGGAACGTACTCCCTCCACTTT.

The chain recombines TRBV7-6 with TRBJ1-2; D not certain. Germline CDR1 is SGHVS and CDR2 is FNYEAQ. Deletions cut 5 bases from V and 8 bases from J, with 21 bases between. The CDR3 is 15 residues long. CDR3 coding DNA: TGTGCCAGCAGCCAAACCCGGACCCTTTCGTACGGCTACACCTTC. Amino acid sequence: CASSQTRTLSYGYTF. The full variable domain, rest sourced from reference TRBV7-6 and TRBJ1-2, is GAGVSQSPRYKVTKRGQDVALRCDPISGHVSLYWYRQALGQGPEFLTYFNYEAQQDKSGLPNDRFSAERPEGSISTLTIQRTEQRDSAMYRCASSQTRTLSYGYTFGSGTRLTVV.

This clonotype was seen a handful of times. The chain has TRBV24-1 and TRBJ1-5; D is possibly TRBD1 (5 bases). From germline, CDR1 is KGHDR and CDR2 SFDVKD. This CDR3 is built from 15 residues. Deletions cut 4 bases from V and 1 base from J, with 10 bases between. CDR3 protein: CATSETGTSNQPQHF. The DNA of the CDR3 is TGTGCCACCAGTGAGACCGGGACGAGCAATCAGCCCCAGCATTTT.

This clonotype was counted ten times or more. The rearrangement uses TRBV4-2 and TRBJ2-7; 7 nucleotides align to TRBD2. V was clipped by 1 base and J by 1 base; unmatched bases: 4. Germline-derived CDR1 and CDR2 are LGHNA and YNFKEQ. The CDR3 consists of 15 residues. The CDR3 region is CASSQGLASSYEQYF. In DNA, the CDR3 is TGTGCCAGCAGCCAAGGACTAGCATCGTCCTACGAGCAGTACTTC.

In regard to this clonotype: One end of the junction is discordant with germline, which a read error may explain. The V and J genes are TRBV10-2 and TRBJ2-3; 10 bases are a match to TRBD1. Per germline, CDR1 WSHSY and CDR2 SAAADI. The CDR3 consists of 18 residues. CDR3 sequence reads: CPSSESETGGWGTDTQYF. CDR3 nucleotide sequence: TGCCCCAGCAGTGAGTCGGAGACAGGGGGCTGGGGCACAGATACGCAGTATTTT.

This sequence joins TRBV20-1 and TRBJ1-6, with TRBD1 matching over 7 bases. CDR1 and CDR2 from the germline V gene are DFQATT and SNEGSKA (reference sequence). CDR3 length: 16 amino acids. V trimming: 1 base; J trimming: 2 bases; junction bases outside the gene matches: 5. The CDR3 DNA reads TGCAGTGCTAGAGTCGCTACAGGGGCCTATAATTCACCCCTCCACTTT. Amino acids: CSARVATGAYNSPLHF.

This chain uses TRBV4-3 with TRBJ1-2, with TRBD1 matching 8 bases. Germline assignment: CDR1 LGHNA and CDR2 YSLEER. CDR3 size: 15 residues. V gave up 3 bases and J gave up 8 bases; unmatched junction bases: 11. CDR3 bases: TGCGCCAGCAGCCAGCTGGACAGGGCTACTGGAGGCTACACCTTC. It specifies CASSQLDRATGGYTF.

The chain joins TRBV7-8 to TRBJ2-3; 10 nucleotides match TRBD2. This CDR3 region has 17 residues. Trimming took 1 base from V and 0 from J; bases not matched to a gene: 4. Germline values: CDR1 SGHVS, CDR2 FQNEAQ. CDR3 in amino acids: CASSLGGLATSTDTQYF. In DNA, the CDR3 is TGTGCCAGCAGCTTAGGGGGACTAGCGACTAGCACAGATACGCAGTATTTT.

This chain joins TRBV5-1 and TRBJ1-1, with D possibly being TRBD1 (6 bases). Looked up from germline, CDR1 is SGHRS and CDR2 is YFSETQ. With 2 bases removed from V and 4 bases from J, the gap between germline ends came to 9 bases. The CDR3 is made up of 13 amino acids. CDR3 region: CASSFQGTTEAFF. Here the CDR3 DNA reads TGCGCCAGCAGCTTTCAGGGGACCACTGAAGCTTTCTTT.